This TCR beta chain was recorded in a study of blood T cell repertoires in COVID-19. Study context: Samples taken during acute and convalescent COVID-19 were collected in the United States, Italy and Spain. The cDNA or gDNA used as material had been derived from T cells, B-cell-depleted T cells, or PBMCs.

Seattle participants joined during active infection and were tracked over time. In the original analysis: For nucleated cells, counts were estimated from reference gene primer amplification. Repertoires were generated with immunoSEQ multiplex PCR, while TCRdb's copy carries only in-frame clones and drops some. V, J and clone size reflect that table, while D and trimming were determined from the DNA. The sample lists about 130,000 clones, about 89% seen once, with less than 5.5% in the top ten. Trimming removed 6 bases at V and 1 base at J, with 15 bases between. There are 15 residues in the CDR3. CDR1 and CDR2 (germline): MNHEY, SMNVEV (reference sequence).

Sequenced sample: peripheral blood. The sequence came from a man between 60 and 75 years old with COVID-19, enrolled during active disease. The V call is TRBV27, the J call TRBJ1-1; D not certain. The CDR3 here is CASSPTSGGNTEAFF. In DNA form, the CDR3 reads TGTGCCAGCAGCCCCACCTCAGGAGGGAACACTGAAGCTTTCTTT.